Shown below are 17 T cell receptor beta chains from a single sample sequenced in a study of spatial heterogeneity in lung cancer (dated by TCRdb to the late 2010s). The receptor library was made with 5' RACE. Sequencing used a NextSeq 500. TCRdb ran its own pipeline on the public reads, namely fastp trimming at Q25 and MiXCR clone calling, and kept in-frame beta chains. Entries are consolidated by CDR3 protein sequence, retaining the most common genes and DNA. Present in this sample are roughly 48,000 distinct CDR3 sequences, roughly 5% of which were seen just once. Around 10% of the sample is held by the ten biggest clonotypes. This specimen's time point label, interpreted: sample taken at primary tumor resection. The sequences come from PBMCs, collected at surgery. The receptor set was obtained from a male donor with early-stage non-small cell lung cancer.

The V and J genes are TRBV12-3 or TRBV12-4 and TRBJ2-7; 7 positions agree with TRBD1. V trimming: 6 bases; J trimming: 11 bases; junction bases outside the gene matches: 7. The CDR3 has 11 residues. CDR3 protein: CASSLTGRKYF. The CDR3 DNA follows: TGTGCCAGCAGCCTGACAGGGAGAAAGTACTTC.

This clonotype was picked up a small number of times. This chain links TRBV12-3 or TRBV12-4 with TRBJ2-7, with D perhaps being TRBD1 or TRBD2 (5 bases each). The CDR3 is made up of 13 amino acids. V was cut by 6 bases and J by 2 bases, with 11 bases left in between. The CDR3 loop is CASRGTAAYEQYF. The CDR3 DNA reads TGTGCCAGCAGAGGGACGGCGGCCTACGAGCAGTACTTC.

This clonotype was detected many times. V usage is TRBV4-3 and J usage is TRBJ2-7; 10 positions match TRBD2. This CDR3 contains 15 residues. Germline assignment: CDR1 LGHNA and CDR2 YSLEER. The trim removed 0 bases at V and 7 bases at J, leaving 6 bases unmatched. CDR3 loop: CASSQELAGAREQYF. CDR3 nucleotides: TGCGCCAGCAGCCAAGAGCTAGCGGGAGCTCGGGAGCAGTACTTC.

With respect to this clonotype: A read error may be the cause here, since a much bigger clone is one base away. The chain carries TRBV29-1 and TRBJ2-7, with D perhaps TRBD1 or TRBD2 (5 bases each). CDR3 size: 14 residues. The germline CDR1 and CDR2 sequences are SQVTM and ANQGSEA. CDR3 DNA: TGCGGCGTTGAAGGGACGGAAACTTCCTACGAGCAGTACTTC. It is translated as CGVEGTETSYEQYF.

The chain combines TRBV6-5 with TRBJ2-7; TRBD1 might be the D (6 bases). CDR1 and CDR2 (germline): MNHEY, SVGAGI. Deletions cut 7 bases from V and 0 bases from J, with 16 bases between. The CDR3 spans 15 residues. CDR3 region: CASNPGHLSSYEQYF. The CDR3 coding sequence is TGTGCCAGCAACCCGGGACATTTGAGCTCCTACGAGCAGTACTTC.

The chain combines TRBV7-9 with TRBJ2-5, with D hard to call. CDR3 size: 15 residues. V was cut by 4 bases and J by 2 bases, with 14 bases left in between. CDR1 is SEHNR and CDR2 is FQNEAQ in the germline V gene (reference sequence). The CDR3 DNA follows: TGTGCCAGCAGCTCCGCCGCTGGTCAGCAAGAGACCCAGTACTTC. This sequence encodes CASSSAAGQQETQYF.

This clonotype was seen at least ten times. The rearrangement uses TRBV20-1 and TRBJ2-3, with D unclear. This CDR3 spans 12 amino acids. CDR1 DFQATT and CDR2 SNEGSKA come from the germline V gene (reference sequence). Trimming removed 3 bases from V and 6 bases from J, with 10 bases in between. CDR3 in DNA: TGCAGTGCTAGGAAGTCTAGGGATACGCAGTATTTT. Amino acid sequence: CSARKSRDTQYF.

Many counts were recorded for this clonotype. This sequence joins TRBV18 and TRBJ2-7, with D maybe TRBD2 (6 bases). V was shortened by 5 bases and J by 5 bases, with 16 bases between the two germline ends. The CDR3 consists of 14 residues. Germline V lookup: CDR1 KGHSH, CDR2 LQKENI. CDR3 coding DNA: TGTGCCAGCTCAGCGGGACTGATGCTAGACGAGCAGTACTTC. Protein product: CASSAGLMLDEQYF.

This clonotype was recorded at least ten times. The chain couples TRBV9 to TRBJ2-3; TRBD2 matches at 8 bases. The CDR3 length is 15 residues. The germline V gene has CDR1 SGDLS and CDR2 YYNGEE. The V gene end was trimmed by 4 bases and the J gene end by 2 bases; junction bases not matched to a gene: 6. Here the CDR3 reads CASSSSAGATDTQYF. Here the CDR3 DNA reads TGTGCCAGCAGCTCATCAGCGGGAGCCACAGATACGCAGTATTTT.

By frequency in the sample, this clonotype is medium-sized. V and J are TRBV12-3 or TRBV12-4 and TRBJ1-4; 9 bases align to TRBD1. The length of the CDR3 is 15 residues. V gave up 5 bases and J gave up 5 bases; unmatched junction bases: 6. In DNA, the CDR3 is TGTGCCAGCAGTCCACCGGGACAGGGCAATGAAAAACTGTTTTTT. This gives the protein CASSPPGQGNEKLFF.

CDR3: CASSLARGIRNEQYF. The CDR3 DNA follows: TGCGCCAGCAGCTTGGCTCGCGGGATTAGGAACGAGCAGTACTTC. This chain joins TRBV5-1 and TRBJ2-7; maybe TRBD2 (6 bases). The CDR3 length is 15 residues. Germline V gene lookup returns CDR1 SGHRS and CDR2 YFSETQ. The V end was cut by 0 bases, the J end by 5 bases, with 15 bases between.

This clonotype appeared a few times. This rearrangement joins TRBV30 to TRBJ2-4; 7 nucleotides match TRBD1. The V gene's germline CDR1 is GTSNPN and CDR2 SVGIG (reference sequence). The CDR3 contains 14 residues. V lost 2 bases, J lost 3 bases, and 4 bases stayed unmatched. In nucleotides, the CDR3 is TGTGCCTGGAGTTTGGCAGGGGGCAAAAACATTCAGTACTTC. Its protein is CAWSLAGGKNIQYF.

In its sample, this clonotype was seen many times. This rearrangement joins TRBV9 to TRBJ2-1, with D possibly matching TRBD2 (5 bases). The germline CDR1 and CDR2 sequences are SGDLS and YYNGEE. The CDR3 contains 16 residues. V was shortened by 0 bases and J by 5 bases, with 15 bases between the two germline ends. The CDR3 loop reads CASSVALRAGDNEQFF. In nucleotides, the CDR3 is TGTGCCAGCAGCGTAGCCTTGAGGGCGGGCGACAATGAGCAGTTCTTC.

Ten or more counts support this clonotype. The chain combines TRBV20-1 with TRBJ2-7; possibly TRBD2 for D (6 bases). V lost 5 bases and J lost 2, with 19 bases in between. The length of the CDR3 is 15 residues. Per germline, CDR1 DFQATT and CDR2 SNEGSKA (reference sequence). The CDR3 nucleotides read TGCAGTGCTCCCGGGCGGGGAGGAATTACCTACGAGCAGTACTTC. Translating it yields CSAPGRGGITYEQYF.

This clonotype was seen more than once but under ten times. V and J are TRBV19 and TRBJ2-5; D is possibly TRBD2 (7 bases). The CDR3 is 15 amino acids. The V gene lost 5 bases and the J gene lost 4 bases, with 17 bases spanning the gap. Germline CDR1 reads LNHDA; CDR2 reads SQIVND (reference sequence). The CDR3 region is CASSFGGGRGETQYF. CDR3 nucleotide sequence: TGTGCCAGTAGTTTCGGGGGCGGGAGAGGAGAGACCCAGTACTTC.

This clonotype was seen repeatedly, ten times or more. CDR3 amino acids: CSARDWGEGTEAFF. DNA of the CDR3: TGCAGTGCTAGAGATTGGGGGGAGGGCACTGAAGCTTTCTTT. The chain recombines TRBV20-1 with TRBJ1-1, with D possibly TRBD1 on 5 matching bases. V was trimmed by 0 bases and J by 4 bases, leaving 12 bases between them. The CDR3 has 14 amino acids. Germline V gives CDR1 DFQATT, CDR2 SNEGSKA (reference sequence).

This clonotype was counted ten times or more. This chain links TRBV20-1 with TRBJ2-1, with 14 positions matching TRBD2. The CDR3 has 15 residues. CDR1 DFQATT and CDR2 SNEGSKA come from the germline V gene (reference sequence). V shed 6 bases, J shed 6 bases, and the junction held 7 bases outside the gene matches. In DNA form, the CDR3 reads TGCAGTGCGACCCCGGGGACTAGCGGGAGCAATGAGCAGTTCTTC. Its translation is CSATPGTSGSNEQFF.